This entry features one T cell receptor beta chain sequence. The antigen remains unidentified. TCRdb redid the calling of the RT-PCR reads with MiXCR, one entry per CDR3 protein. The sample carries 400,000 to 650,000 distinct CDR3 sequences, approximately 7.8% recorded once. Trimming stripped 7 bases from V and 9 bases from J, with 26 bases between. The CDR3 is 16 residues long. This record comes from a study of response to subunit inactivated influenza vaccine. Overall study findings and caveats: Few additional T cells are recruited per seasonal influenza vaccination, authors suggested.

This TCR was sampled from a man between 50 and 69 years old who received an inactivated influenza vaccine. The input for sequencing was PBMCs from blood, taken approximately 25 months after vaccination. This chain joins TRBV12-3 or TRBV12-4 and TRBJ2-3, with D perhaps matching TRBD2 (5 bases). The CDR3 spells CASTPPAVPARGTQYF. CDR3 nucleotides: TGTGCCAGCACCCCTCCAGCGGTCCCCGCGCGTGGAACGCAGTATTTT.